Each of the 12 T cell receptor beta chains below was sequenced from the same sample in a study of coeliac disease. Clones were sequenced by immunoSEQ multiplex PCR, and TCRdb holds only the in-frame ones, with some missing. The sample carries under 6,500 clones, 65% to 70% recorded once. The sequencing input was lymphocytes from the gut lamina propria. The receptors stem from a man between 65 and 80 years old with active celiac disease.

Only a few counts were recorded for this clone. CDR3 nucleotides: TGTGCCAGCAGCTTAAATGCAGGGGGTGGCTACACCTTC. This codes for CASSLNAGGGYTF. This sequence joins TRBV7-3 and TRBJ1-2; 7 bases are shared with TRBD1. After removal of 1 base from V and 7 bases from J, the junction contained 3 bases not matched to a gene. Germline V gene lookup returns CDR1 SGHTA and CDR2 FQGTGA. The CDR3 sequence is 13 residues long.

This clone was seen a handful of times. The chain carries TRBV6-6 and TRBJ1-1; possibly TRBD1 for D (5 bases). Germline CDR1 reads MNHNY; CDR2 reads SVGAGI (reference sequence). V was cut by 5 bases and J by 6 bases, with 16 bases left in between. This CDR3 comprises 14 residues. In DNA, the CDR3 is TGTGCCAGCAGTCACACGGGGGGTGGCGCTGAAGCTTTCTTT. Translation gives CASSHTGGGAEAFF.

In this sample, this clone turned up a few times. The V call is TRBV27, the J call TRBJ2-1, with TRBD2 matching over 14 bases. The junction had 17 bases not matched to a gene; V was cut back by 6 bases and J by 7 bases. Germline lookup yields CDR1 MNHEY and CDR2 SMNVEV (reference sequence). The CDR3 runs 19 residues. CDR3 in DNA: TGTGCCAGCAGGAAGCGCGCCGGGACTAGCGGGAGTCTGGTTAATGAGCAGTTCTTC. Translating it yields CASRKRAGTSGSLVNEQFF.

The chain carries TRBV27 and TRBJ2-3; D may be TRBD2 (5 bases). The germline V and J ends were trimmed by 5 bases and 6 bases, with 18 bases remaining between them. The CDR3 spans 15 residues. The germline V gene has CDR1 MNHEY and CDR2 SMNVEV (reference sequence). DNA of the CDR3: TGTGCCAGCAGTCCTCGCCGGGGTTTTCGGGATACGCAGTATTTT. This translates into CASSPRRGFRDTQYF.

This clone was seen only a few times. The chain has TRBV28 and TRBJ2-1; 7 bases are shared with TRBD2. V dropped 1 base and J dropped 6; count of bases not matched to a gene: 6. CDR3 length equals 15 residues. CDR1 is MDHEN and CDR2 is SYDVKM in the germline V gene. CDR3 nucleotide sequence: TGTGCCAGCAGTTTATCAGCTAGCGGACCCAATGAGCAGTTCTTC. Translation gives CASSLSASGPNEQFF.

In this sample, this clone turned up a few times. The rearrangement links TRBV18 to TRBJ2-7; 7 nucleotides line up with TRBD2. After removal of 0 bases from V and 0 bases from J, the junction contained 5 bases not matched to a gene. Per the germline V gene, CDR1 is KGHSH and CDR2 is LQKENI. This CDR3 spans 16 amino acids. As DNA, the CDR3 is TGTGCCAGCTCACCACCGGGGGGAGGGCGCTCCTACGAGCAGTACTTC. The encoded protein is CASSPPGGGRSYEQYF. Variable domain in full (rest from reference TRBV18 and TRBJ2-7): NAGVMQNPRHLVRRRGQEARLRCSPMKGHSHVYWYRQLPEEGLKFMVYLQKENIIDESGMPKERFSAEFPKEGPSILRIQQVVRGDSAAYFCASSPPGGGRSYEQYFGPGTRLTVT.

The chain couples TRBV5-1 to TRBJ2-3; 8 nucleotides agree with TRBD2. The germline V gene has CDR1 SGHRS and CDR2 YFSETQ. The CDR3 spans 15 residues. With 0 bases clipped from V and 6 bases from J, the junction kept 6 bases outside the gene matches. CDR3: CASSLAGGRLDTQYF. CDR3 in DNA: TGCGCCAGCAGCTTGGCGGGCGGGAGGCTGGATACGCAGTATTTT.

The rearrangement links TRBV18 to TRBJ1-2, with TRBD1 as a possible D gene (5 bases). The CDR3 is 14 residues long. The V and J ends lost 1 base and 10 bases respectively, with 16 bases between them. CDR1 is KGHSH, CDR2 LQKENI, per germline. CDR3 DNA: TGTGCCAGCTCACCACGTAAGACAGACAGTGACTACACCTTC. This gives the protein CASSPRKTDSDYTF.

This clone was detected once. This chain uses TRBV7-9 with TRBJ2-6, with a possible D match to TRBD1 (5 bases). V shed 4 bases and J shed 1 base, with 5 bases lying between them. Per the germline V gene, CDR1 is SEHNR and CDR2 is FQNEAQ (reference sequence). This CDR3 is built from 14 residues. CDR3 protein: CASSSGSGANVLTF. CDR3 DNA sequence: TGTGCCAGCAGCTCAGGGTCTGGGGCCAACGTCCTGACTTTC.

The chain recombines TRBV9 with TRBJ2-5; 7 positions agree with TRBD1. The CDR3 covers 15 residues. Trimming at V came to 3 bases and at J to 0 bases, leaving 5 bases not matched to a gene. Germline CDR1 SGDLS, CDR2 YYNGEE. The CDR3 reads CASSAQGQYQETQYF. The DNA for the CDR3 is TGTGCCAGCAGCGCTCAGGGACAGTACCAAGAGACCCAGTACTTC.

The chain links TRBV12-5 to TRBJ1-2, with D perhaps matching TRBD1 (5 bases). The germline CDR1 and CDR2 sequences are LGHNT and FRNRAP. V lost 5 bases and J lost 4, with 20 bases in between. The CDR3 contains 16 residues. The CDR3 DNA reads TGTGCTAGTGGTACGTTTGATCAGGGAAAGACCTATGGCTACACCTTC. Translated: CASGTFDQGKTYGYTF.

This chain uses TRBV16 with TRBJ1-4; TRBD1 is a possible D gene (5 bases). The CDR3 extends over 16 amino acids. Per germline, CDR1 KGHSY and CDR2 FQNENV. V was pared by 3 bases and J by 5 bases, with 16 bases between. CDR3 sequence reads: CASSHPGRTPNEKLFF. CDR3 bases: TGTGCCAGCAGCCATCCCGGCCGGACACCAAATGAAAAACTGTTTTTT.